This T cell receptor beta chain was observed in a study of shared clonotypes between healthy human individuals. Trimming removed 4 bases from V and 6 bases from J; junction bases left unmatched: 9. Germline V gives CDR1 SGHRS, CDR2 YFSETQ. The CDR3 runs to 17 residues. CD45RO-negative CD8 cells positively selected for CCR7 made up the naive population, which excluded terminally differentiated effector memory CD45RA+ cells. Assay: immunoSEQ multiplex PCR; the TCRdb copy retains only in-frame clones and omits some. The table shows about 1.9 million clones, with 93% occurring only once. The specimen sequenced was naive CD8+ T cells from PBMCs. This clonotype was obtained from a man aged 18 to 29 in good health. Some clones in this sample may be carry-over from other donors' samples. V usage is TRBV5-1 and J usage is TRBJ2-2; 13 positions match TRBD2. The CDR3 is CASSDGLAGDPAGELFF. DNA of the CDR3: TGCGCCAGCAGCGACGGACTAGCGGGAGATCCCGCCGGGGAGCTGTTTTTT.